This T cell receptor beta chain was retrieved from a study of T cells after yellow fever vaccination. A 5'RACE template-switching step, the method used to make TCR cDNA, added a universal primer site and UMIs. MiXCR was run by TCRdb on the 5' RACE reads, yielding one entry per CDR3 protein. The table lists hundreds of thousands of distinct CDR3 sequences, roughly 20% of them singletons. Sequences were derived from PBMCs, sampled before the yellow fever booster vaccination. This clonotype was obtained from a man aged 18 to 30 who received the YFV17D yellow fever vaccine.

The chain's CDR3 is CASSQRLAQETQYF. CDR3 DNA sequence: TGCGCCAGCAGCCAGCGACTAGCCCAAGAGACCCAGTACTTC. The chain joins TRBV5-1 to TRBJ2-5; 7 bases line up with TRBD2. The junction had 4 bases not matched to a gene; V was cut back by 4 bases and J by 1 base. Germline V gives CDR1 SGHRS, CDR2 YFSETQ. The CDR3 contains 14 residues.